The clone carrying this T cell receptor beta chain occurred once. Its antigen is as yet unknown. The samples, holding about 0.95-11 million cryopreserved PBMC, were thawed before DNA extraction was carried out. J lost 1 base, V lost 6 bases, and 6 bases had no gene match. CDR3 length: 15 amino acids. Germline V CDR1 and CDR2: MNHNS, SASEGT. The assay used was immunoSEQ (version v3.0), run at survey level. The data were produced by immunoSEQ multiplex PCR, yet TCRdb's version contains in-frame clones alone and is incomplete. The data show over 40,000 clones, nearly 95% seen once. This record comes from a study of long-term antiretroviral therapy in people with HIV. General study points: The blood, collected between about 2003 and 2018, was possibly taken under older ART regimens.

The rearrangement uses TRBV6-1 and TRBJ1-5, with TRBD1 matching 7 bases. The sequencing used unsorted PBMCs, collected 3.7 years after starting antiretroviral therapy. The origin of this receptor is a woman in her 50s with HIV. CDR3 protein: CASRQGNLSNQPQHF. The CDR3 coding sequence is TGTGCCAGCAGACAGGGGAATCTGAGCAATCAGCCCCAGCATTTT.